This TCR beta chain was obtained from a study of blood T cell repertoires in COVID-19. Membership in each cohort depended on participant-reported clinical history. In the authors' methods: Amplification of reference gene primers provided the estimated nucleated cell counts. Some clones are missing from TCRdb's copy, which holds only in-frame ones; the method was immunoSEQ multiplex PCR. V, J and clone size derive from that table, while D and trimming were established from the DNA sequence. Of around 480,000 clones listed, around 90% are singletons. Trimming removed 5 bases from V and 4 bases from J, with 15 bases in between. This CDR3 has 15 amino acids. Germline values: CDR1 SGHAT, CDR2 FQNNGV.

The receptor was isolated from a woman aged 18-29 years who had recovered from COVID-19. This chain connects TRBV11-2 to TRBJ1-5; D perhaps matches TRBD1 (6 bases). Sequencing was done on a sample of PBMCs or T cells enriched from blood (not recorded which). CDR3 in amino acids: CASSAGQMQNQPQHF. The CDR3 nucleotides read TGTGCCAGCAGCGCCGGACAGATGCAAAATCAGCCCCAGCATTTT.